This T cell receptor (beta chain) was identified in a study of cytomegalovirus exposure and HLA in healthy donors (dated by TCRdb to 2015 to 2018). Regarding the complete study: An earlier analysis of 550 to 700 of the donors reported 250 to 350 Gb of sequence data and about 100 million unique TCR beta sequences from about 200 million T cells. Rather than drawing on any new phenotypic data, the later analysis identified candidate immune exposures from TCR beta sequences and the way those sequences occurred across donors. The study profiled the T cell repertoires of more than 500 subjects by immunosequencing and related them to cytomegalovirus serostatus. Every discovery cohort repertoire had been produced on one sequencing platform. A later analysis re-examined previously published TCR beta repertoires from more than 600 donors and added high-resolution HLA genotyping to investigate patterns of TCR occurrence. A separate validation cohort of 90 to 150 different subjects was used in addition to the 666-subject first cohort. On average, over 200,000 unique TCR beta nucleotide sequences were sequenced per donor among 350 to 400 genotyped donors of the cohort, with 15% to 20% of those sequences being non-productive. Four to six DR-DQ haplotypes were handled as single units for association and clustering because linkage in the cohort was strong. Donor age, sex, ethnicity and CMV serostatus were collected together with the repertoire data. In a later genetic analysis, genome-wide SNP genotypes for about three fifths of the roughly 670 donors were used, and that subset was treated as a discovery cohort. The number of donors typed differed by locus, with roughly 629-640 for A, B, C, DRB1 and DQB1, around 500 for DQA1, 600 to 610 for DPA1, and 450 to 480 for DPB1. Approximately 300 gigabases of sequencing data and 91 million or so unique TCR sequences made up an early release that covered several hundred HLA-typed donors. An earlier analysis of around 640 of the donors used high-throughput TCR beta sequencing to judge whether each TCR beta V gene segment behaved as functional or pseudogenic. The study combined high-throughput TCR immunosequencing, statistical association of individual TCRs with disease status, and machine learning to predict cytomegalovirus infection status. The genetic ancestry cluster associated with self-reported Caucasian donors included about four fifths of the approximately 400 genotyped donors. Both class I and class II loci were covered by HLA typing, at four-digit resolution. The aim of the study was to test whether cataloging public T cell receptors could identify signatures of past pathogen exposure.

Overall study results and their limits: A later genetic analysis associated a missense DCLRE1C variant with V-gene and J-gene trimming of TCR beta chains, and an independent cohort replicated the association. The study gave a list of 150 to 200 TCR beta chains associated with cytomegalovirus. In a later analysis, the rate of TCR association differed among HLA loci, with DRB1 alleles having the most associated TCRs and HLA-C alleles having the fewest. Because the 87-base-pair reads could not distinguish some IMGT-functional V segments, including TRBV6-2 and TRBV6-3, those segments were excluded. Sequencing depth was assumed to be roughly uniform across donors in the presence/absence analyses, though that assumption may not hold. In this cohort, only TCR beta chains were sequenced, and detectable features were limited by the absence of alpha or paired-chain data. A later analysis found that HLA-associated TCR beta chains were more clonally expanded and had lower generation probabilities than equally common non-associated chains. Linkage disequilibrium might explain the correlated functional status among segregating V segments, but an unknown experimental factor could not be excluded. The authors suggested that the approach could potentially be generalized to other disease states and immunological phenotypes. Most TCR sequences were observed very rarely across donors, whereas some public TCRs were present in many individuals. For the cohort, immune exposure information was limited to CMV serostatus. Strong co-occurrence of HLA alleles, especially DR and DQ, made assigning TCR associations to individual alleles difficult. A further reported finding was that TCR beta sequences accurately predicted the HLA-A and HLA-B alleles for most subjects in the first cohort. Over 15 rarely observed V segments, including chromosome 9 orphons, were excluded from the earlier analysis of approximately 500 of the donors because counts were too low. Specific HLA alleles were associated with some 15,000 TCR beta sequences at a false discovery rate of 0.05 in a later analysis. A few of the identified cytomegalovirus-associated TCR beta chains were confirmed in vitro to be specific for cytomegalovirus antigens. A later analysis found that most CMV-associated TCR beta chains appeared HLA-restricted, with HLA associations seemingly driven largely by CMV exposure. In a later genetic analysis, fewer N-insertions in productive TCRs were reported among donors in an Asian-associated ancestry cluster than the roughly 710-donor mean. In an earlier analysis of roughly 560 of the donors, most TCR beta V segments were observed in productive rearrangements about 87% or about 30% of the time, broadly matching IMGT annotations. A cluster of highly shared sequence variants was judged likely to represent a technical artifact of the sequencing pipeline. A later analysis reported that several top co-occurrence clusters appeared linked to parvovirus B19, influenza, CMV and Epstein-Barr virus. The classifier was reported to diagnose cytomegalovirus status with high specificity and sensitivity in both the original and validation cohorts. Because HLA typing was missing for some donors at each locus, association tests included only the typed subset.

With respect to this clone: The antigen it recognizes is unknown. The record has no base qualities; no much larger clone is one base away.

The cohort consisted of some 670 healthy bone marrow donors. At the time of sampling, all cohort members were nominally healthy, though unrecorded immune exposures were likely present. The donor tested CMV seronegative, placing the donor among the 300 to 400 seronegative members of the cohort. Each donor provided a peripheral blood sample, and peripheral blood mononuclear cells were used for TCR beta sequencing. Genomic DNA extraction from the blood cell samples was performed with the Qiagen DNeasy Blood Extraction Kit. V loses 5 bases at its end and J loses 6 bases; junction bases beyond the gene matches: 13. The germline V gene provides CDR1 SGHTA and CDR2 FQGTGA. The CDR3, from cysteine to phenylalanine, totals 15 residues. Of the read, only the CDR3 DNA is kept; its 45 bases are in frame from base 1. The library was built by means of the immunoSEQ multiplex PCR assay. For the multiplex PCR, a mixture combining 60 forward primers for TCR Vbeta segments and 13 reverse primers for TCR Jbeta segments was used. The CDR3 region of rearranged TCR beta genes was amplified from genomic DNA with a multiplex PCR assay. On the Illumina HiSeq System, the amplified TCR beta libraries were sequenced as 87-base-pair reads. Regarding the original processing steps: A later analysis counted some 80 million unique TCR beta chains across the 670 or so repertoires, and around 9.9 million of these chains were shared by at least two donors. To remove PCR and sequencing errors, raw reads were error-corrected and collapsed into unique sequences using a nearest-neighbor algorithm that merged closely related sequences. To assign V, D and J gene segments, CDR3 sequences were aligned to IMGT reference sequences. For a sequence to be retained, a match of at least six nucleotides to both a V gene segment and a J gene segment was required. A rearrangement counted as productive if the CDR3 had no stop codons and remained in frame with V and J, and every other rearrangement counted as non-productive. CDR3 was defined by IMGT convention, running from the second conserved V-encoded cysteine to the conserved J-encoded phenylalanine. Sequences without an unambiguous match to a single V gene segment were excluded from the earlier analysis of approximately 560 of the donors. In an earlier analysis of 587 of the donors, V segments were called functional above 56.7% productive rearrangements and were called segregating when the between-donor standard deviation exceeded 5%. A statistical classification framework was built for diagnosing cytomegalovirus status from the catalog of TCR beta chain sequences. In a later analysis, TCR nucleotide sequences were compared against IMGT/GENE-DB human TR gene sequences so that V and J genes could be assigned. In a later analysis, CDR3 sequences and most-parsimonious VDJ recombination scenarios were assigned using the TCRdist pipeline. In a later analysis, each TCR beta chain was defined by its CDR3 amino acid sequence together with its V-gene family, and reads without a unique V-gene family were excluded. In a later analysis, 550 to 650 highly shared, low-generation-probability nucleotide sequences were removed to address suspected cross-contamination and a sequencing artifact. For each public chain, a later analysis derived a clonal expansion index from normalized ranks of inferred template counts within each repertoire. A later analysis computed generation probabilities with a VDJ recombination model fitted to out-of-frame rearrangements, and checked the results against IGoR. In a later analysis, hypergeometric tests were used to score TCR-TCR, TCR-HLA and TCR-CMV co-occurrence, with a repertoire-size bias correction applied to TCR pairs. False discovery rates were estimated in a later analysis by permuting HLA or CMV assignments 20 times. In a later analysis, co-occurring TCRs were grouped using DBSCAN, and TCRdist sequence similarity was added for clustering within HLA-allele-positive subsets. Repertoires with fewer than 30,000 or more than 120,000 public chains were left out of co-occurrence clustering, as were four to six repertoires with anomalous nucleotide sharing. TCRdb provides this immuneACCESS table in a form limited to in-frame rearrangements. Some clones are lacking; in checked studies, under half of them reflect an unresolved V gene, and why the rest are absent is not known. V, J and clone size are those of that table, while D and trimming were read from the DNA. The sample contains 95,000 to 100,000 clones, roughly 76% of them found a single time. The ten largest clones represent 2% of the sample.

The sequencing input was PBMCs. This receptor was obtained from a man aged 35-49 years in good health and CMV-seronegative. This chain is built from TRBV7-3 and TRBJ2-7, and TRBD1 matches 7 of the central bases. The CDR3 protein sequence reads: CASSLTGSQGVEQYF. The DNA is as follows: TGTGCCAGCAGCCTCACGGGATCCCAGGGGGTCGAGCAGTACTTC.